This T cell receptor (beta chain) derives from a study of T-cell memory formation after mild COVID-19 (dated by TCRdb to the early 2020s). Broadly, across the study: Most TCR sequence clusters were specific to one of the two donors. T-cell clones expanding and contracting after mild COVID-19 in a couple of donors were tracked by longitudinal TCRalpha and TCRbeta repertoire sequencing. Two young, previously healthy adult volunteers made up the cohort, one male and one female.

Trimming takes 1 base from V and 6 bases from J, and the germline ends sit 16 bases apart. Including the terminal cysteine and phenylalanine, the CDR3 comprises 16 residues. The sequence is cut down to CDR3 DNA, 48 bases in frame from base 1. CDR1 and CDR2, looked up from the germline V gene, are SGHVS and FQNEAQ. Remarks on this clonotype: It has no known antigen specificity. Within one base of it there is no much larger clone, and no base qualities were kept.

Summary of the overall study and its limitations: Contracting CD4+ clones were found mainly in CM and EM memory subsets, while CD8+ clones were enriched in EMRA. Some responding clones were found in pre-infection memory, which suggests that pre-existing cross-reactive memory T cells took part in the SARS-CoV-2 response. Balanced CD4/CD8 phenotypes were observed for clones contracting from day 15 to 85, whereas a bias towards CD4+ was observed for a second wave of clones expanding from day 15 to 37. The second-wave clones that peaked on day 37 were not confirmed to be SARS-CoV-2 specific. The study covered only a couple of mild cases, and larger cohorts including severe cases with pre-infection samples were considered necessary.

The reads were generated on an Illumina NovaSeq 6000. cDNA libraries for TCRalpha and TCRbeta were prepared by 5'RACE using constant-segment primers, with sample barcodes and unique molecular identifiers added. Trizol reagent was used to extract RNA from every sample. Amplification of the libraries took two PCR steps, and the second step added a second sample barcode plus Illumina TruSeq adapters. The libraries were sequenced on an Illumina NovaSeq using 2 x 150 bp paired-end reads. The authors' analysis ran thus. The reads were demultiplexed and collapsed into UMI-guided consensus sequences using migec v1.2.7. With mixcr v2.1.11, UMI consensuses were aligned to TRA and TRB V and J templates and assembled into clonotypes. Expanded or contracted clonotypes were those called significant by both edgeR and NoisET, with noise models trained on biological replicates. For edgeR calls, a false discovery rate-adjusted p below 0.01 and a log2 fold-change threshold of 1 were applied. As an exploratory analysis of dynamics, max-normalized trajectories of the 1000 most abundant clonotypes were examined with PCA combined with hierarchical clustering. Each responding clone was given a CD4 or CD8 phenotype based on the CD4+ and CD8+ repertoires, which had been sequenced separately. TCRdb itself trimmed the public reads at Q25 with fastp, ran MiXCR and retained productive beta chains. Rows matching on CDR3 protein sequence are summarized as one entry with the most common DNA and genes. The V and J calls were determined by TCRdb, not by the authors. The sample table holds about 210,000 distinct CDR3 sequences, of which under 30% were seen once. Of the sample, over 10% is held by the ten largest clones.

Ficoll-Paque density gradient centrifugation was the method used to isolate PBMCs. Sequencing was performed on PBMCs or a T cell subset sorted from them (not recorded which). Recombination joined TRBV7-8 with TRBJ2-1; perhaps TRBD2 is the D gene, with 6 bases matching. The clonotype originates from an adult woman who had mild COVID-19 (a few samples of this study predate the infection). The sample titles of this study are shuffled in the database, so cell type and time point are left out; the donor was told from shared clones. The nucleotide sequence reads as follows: TGTGCCAGCAGCTTAGTCGGGGGTCGGGACTCCAATGAGCAGTTCTTC. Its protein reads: CASSLVGGRDSNEQFF.